A single sample gave rise to the 19 T cell receptor beta chains below, sequenced in a study of tumor and adjacent non-tumor tissue in lung cancer. This sample's RNA came from whole unsorted tissue. The normal lung tissue was taken more than 3 cm from the tumor edge. The library came from three nested PCR rounds adapted from ARM-PCR protocols. TCRdb reprocessed the multiplex PCR reads with MiXCR, giving one entry per CDR3 protein. The sample consists of approximately 100,000 distinct CDR3 sequences, roughly two thirds of them appearing once. The specimen sequenced was distant non-tumor lung tissue. The receptors originated from a man aged 55 to 70 with non-small cell lung cancer.

With regard to this clonotype: This clone may be a read error of a much larger clone one base away. The chain carries TRBV30 and TRBJ2-5, with a possible D match to TRBD1 (6 bases). CDR1 and CDR2 from the germline V gene are GTSNPN and SVGIG (reference sequence). This CDR3 has 15 residues. The ends were cut back, 4 bases at V and 5 bases at J, with 20 bases in the middle. This chain's CDR3 is CAWNSLDGGAETQYF. The CDR3 DNA reads TGTGCCTGGAATTCACTGGATGGGGGCGCCGAGACCCAGTACTTC. Based on the CDR3 plus reference TRBV30 and TRBJ2-5, the full variable domain is SQTIHQWPATLVQPVGSPLSLECTVEGTSNPNLYWYRQAAGRGLQLLFYSVGIGQISSEVPQNLSASRPQDRQFILSSKKLLLSDSGFYLCAWNSLDGGAETQYFGPGTRLLVL.

Note on this clonotype: The junction and the germline gene differ at one end; a read error may be behind it. The chain employs TRBV4-1 and TRBJ2-5, with D perhaps being TRBD1 or TRBD2 (5 bases each). CDR1 MGHRA and CDR2 YSYEKL come from the germline V gene. The length of the CDR3 is 14 residues. This chain's CDR3 is CVSSQDGGKETQYF. CDR3 sequence (DNA): TGCGTCAGCAGCCAAGATGGGGGAAAAGAAACCCAGTACTTC.

Details on this clonotype: Relative to the germline gene, one junction end is altered; a read error may explain this. J is TRBJ1-5 and V is TRBV28; 8 positions match TRBD1. Germline V gene sequence: CDR1 MDHEN, CDR2 SYDVKM. The CDR3 has 15 amino acids. The CDR3 sequence is CASSLGRGPNQLQHF. The CDR3 coding sequence is TGTGCCAGCAGTTTGGGCAGGGGGCCCAATCAGCTCCAGCATTTC.

Many counts were recorded for this clonotype. The chain couples TRBV24-1 to TRBJ2-1; no clear D. CDR1 is KGHDR and CDR2 is SFDVKD in the germline V gene. The CDR3 covers 15 residues. V was pared by 2 bases and J by 4 bases, with 11 bases between. The DNA of the CDR3 is TGTGCCACCAGTGATTCCCTTGGCAGGTACAATGAGCAGTTCTTC. Protein sequence: CATSDSLGRYNEQFF.

The J gene is TRBJ2-7, the V gene TRBV28; D unresolved. CDR1 and CDR2 (germline): MDHEN, SYDVKM. Trimming shortened V by 5 bases and J by 2 bases, and 16 bases separated the two germline ends. CDR3 length: 15 residues. In nucleotides, the CDR3 is TGTGCCAGCAGTCAGGTGGGCCAGGACCCCTACGAGCAGTACTTC. It translates to CASSQVGQDPYEQYF.

This clonotype was seen more than once but under ten times. A read error is possible here, since a much larger clone lies one base away. The V call is TRBV30, the J call TRBJ2-1; possibly TRBD2 for D (7 bases). Germline loops: CDR1 GTSNPN, CDR2 SVGIG (reference sequence). V lost 0 bases to trimming and J lost 6 bases, with 15 bases between them. There are 15 residues in the CDR3. CDR3 amino acids: CAWSVHGGAANEQFF. The DNA of the CDR3 is TGTGCCTGGAGTGTACATGGGGGGGCCGCCAATGAGCAGTTCTTC. Using reference TRBV30 and TRBJ2-1 for the parts outside the CDR3, the full variable domain is SQTIHQWPATLVQPVGSPLSLECTVEGTSNPNLYWYRQAAGRGLQLLFYSVGIGQISSEVPQNLSASRPQDRQFILSSKKLLLSDSGFYLCAWSVHGGAANEQFFGPGTRLTVL.

In regard to this clonotype: A read error may be the cause here, since a much bigger clone is one base away. The chain carries TRBV5-5 and TRBJ2-6; D is perhaps TRBD1 (5 bases). The CDR3 contains 14 residues. Per germline, CDR1 SGHKS and CDR2 YYEKEE (reference sequence). This CDR3 reads CASRDNSGANILTF. CDR3 nucleotides: TGTGCCAGCAGAGACAACTCTGGGGCCAACATCCTGACTTTC.

This clonotype showed up just a few times. V gene TRBV5-1 combines with J gene TRBJ1-2; no clear D. The CDR3 runs 13 residues. The V gene's germline CDR1 is SGHRS and CDR2 YFSETQ. V was trimmed by 0 bases and J by 2 bases, leaving 5 bases between them. This chain's CDR3 is CASSLDPNYGYTF. The DNA of the CDR3 is TGCGCCAGCAGCTTGGACCCAAACTATGGCTACACCTTC. Variable domain in full (rest from reference TRBV5-1 and TRBJ1-2): KAGVTQTPRYLIKTRGQQVTLSCSPISGHRSVSWYQQTPGQGLQFLFEYFSETQRNKGNFPGRFSGRQFSNSRSEMNVSTLELGDSALYLCASSLDPNYGYTFGSGTRLTVV.

This clonotype showed up just a few times. With a much larger clone just one base away, this may be a read error. The CDR3 sequence is CASRCGWTGELFF. As DNA, the CDR3 is TGTGCCAGCAGATGTGGTTGGACCGGGGAGCTGTTTTTT. The rearrangement links TRBV12-3 or TRBV12-4 to TRBJ2-2, with D uncertain. V gave up 6 bases and J gave up 5 bases, with 10 bases separating them. The CDR3 is 13 residues long.

This clonotype rates as medium-sized. V is TRBV11-3 and J is TRBJ2-2; unclear D gene. CDR3 size: 15 residues. V lost 5 bases and J 0 bases, leaving 10 bases between the germline ends. CDR1 is SGHNT and CDR2 is YENEEA in the germline V gene. Written as DNA, the CDR3 is TGTGCCAGCAGCCTAGGACCTTCGAACACCGGGGAGCTGTTTTTT. Its translation is CASSLGPSNTGELFF. Full variable domain (missing parts from reference TRBV11-3 and TRBJ2-2): EAGVVQSPRYKIIEKKQPVAFWCNPISGHNTLYWYLQNLGQGPELLIRYENEEAVDDSQLPKDRFSAERLKGVDSTLKIQPAELGDSAVYLCASSLGPSNTGELFFGEGSRLTVL.

This clonotype occurred many times. The chain is built from TRBV6-5 and TRBJ2-3, with 10 bases aligning to TRBD1. Unmatched junction bases numbered 10, after V lost 6 bases and J lost 4 bases. CDR3 length equals 16 residues. Germline CDR1 is MNHEY and CDR2 is SVGAGI. This CDR3 is CASRKRQGAVPDTQYF. The CDR3 nucleotides read TGTGCCAGCAGAAAAAGACAGGGGGCAGTTCCAGATACGCAGTATTTT.

Of note for this clonotype: One end of the junction varies from germline; a read error may be responsible. This sequence joins TRBV6-5 and TRBJ2-1; D remains ambiguous. Germline CDR1 is MNHEY and CDR2 is SVGAGI. CDR3 length equals 16 residues. Here the CDR3 DNA reads TGTGCCGGCAGTTACTCGCGGACCGCGTCCTACAGTGAGCAGTTCTTC. It specifies CAGSYSRTASYSEQFF.

In regard to this clonotype: An end of the junction differs from the germline gene, which may be a read error. The chain couples TRBV7-8 to TRBJ2-2, with a tentative D call TRBD2 (5 bases). Germline values: CDR1 SGHVS, CDR2 FQNEAQ. The CDR3 has 14 amino acids. The CDR3 DNA reads as TGTGCCAGCGTGTCGGGAACGGGCACCGGGGAGCTGTTATTT. Its translation: CASVSGTGTGELLF.

This clonotype was counted many times. The gene calls are TRBV6-1 and TRBJ1-2; D unclear. Germline CDR1 is MNHNS and CDR2 is SASEGT. Deletions cut 1 base from V and 10 bases from J, with 16 bases between. The CDR3 is 14 residues long. CDR3 DNA: TGTGCCAGCAGTGAAGTTGGTAGGGTCGATGACTACACCTTC. As protein: CASSEVGRVDDYTF.

The V call is TRBV20-1, the J call TRBJ2-1; TRBD1 agrees at 10 bases. The CDR3 sequence is 15 residues long. Germline lookup yields CDR1 DFQATT and CDR2 SNEGSKA (reference sequence). V lost 5 bases, J lost 6 bases, and 10 bases stayed unmatched. CDR3 DNA sequence: TGCAGTGCTGAATCTCGGGACAGGGGTCCCAATGAGCAGTTCTTC. The encoded protein is CSAESRDRGPNEQFF.

The table lists this clonotype with many counts. The rearrangement uses TRBV6-5 and TRBJ1-1; 9 bases align to TRBD1. Germline V gene data show CDR1 as MNHEY and CDR2 as SVGAGI. J gave up 5 bases and V 2 bases, and 0 bases lay outside the gene matches. The CDR3 has 13 amino acids. The CDR3 nucleotides are TGTGCCAGCAGTTACGGACAGGGGACTGAAGCTTTCTTT. Its translation is CASSYGQGTEAFF.

The sample holds one count of this clonotype. V and J are TRBV7-8 and TRBJ2-1; a weak D match, TRBD2 (6 bases). Trimming pared 4 bases from V and 6 bases from J, leaving 16 bases between. CDR3 length: 15 amino acids. Germline lookup yields CDR1 SGHVS and CDR2 FQNEAQ. The CDR3 DNA reads TGTGCCAGCAGCTCTGGATTAGCGGCCATCAATGAGCAGTTCTTC. As protein: CASSSGLAAINEQFF.

This clonotype rates as medium-sized (0.01 to 0.1%). This chain connects TRBV6-1 to TRBJ2-7; weak D call: TRBD1 (5 bases). Germline V gene sequence: CDR1 MNHNS, CDR2 SASEGT. V dropped 2 bases and J dropped 2 bases, with 13 bases sitting between them. The length of the CDR3 is 15 residues. The CDR3 DNA reads TGTGCCAGCAGTGAATCCTTAGACAGCACCTACGAGCAGTACTTC. It yields the protein CASSESLDSTYEQYF.

A remark on this clonotype: One end of the junction varies from germline; a read error may be responsible. V and J are TRBV7-3 and TRBJ2-5, with D hard to call. CDR1 is SGHTA, CDR2 FQGTGA, per germline. This CDR3 contains 13 residues. The CDR3 here is CASSLTIGETQYF. In DNA form, the CDR3 reads TGTGCCAGTAGCTTAACGATCGGAGAGACCCAGTACTTC. Together with reference TRBV7-3 and TRBJ2-5, the CDR3 gives the full variable domain: GAGVSQTPSNKVTEKGKYVELRCDPISGHTALYWYRQSLGQGPEFLIYFQGTGAADDSGLPNDRFFAVRPEGSVSTLKIQRTERGDSAVYLCASSLTIGETQYFGPGTRLLVL.